Each of the 18 T cell receptor beta chains below was sequenced from the same sample in a study of blood T cell repertoires in COVID-19. Sequencing used immunoSEQ multiplex PCR; TCRdb keeps in-frame clones, though not all of them. The sample has under 250,000 clones, around 90% seen once. Sample: peripheral blood. The receptors shown here come from a man aged 25-45 years with COVID-19, enrolled during active disease.

On this clone: This sample also contains other DNA sequences that code for the same CDR3. The chain joins TRBV21-1 to TRBJ1-2; the tabulated D call, TRBD1, remains unverified against the DNA. TRBV21-1 is a pseudogene locus. CDR3 size: 14 residues. The CDR3: CASSSGTGGYGYTF. DNA for the CDR3: TGTGCCAGCAGCTCGGGGACAGGAGGCTATGGCTACACCTTC.

The chain joins TRBV7-9 to TRBJ1-2; TRBD1 might be the D (6 bases). Germline CDR1 reads SEHNR; CDR2 reads FQNEAQ (reference sequence). The CDR3 has 15 amino acids. V was pared by 4 bases and J by 2 bases, with 14 bases between. As DNA, the CDR3 is TGTGCCAGCAGCTCGGCCAGGGGTTCGAACTATGGCTACACCTTC. This sequence encodes CASSSARGSNYGYTF.

V usage is TRBV14 and J usage is TRBJ2-5; no definite D call. CDR3 length: 13 amino acids. V lost 0 bases and J 7 bases, leaving 9 bases between the germline ends. From germline, CDR1 is SGHDN and CDR2 FVKESK. CDR3 coding DNA: TGTGCCAGCAGCCAAGATCTTGTGGCGACCCAGTACTTC. Translation gives CASSQDLVATQYF.

This chain uses TRBV5-1 with TRBJ1-1; TRBD1 might be the D (5 bases). The CDR3 has 14 amino acids. The germline gives CDR1 SGHRS, CDR2 YFSETQ. V was shortened by 6 bases and J by 5 bases, with 17 bases between the two germline ends. The CDR3 DNA sequence: TGCGCCAGCAAACCCCCGGGGGAAGGGACTGAAGCTTTCTTT. Translated, it gives CASKPPGEGTEAFF.

The chain links TRBV5-4 to TRBJ1-3; 7 bases agree with TRBD1. CDR1 SGHNT and CDR2 YYREEE come from the germline V gene (reference sequence). Trimming took 4 bases from V and 2 from J; bases not matched to a gene: 9. CDR3 size: 16 residues. CDR3 coding DNA: TGTGCCAGCAGCCCCGCGCAGGGGGGTACTGGAAACACCATATATTTT. It encodes CASSPAQGGTGNTIYF.

The chain recombines TRBV6-5 with TRBJ1-2; TRBD1 might be the D (6 bases). This CDR3 spans 14 amino acids. Deletions cut 2 bases from V and 7 bases from J, with 14 bases between. CDR1 and CDR2 (germline): MNHEY, SVGAGI. CDR3: CASSYRDRSSGYTF. The CDR3 nucleotides are TGTGCCAGCAGTTACCGTGACAGGTCCTCTGGCTACACCTTC.

The rearrangement links TRBV3-1 (or the pseudogene TRBV3-2) to TRBJ2-3; TRBD2 aligns across 8 bases. Germline V gene lookup returns CDR1 LGHDT and CDR2 YNNKEL (reference sequence). V was pared by 6 bases and J by 6 bases, with 11 bases of the junction left unmatched. The CDR3 sequence is 15 residues long. The CDR3 DNA is TGTGCCAGCAGAGGGGTAGGACTAGCTTCCGATACGCAGTATTTT. This sequence encodes CASRGVGLASDTQYF.

The V and J genes are TRBV7-2 and TRBJ2-7; D not certain. The CDR3 sequence is 11 residues long. Germline CDR1 reads SGHTA; CDR2 reads FQGNSA. The V and J ends lost 4 bases and 3 bases respectively, with 4 bases between them. CDR3 sequence (DNA): TGTGCCAGCAGCTCCCTCTACGAGCAGTACTTC. Its translation: CASSSLYEQYF.

The J gene is TRBJ1-3, the V gene TRBV6-5, with TRBD1 as a possible D gene (6 bases). Trimming cost V 5 bases and J 7 bases, with 12 bases left between them. The CDR3 totals 13 residues. Looked up from germline, CDR1 is MNHEY and CDR2 is SVGAGI. CDR3 coding DNA: TGTGCCAGCAGTCCAGGGGTAGACAACACCATATATTTT. This gives the protein CASSPGVDNTIYF.

The chain employs TRBV6-5 and TRBJ1-2, with D uncertain. V lost 5 bases, J lost 4 bases, and 17 bases lay in between. This CDR3 region has 15 residues. Germline V gene lookup returns CDR1 MNHEY and CDR2 SVGAGI. The CDR3 here is CASSNLGNRGYGYTF. DNA of the CDR3: TGTGCCAGCAGTAACCTTGGAAACCGGGGCTATGGCTACACCTTC.

The V and J genes are TRBV19 and TRBJ2-4; possible D gene TRBD1, 5 bases. V shed 3 bases and J shed 1 base, with 22 bases lying between them. This CDR3 comprises 19 residues. CDR1 LNHDA and CDR2 SQIVND come from the germline V gene (reference sequence). The CDR3 DNA follows: TGTGCCAGTAGTATGGACGCGAAAACAGGCCCCTGGGCCAAAAACATTCAGTACTTC. Protein sequence: CASSMDAKTGPWAKNIQYF.

V usage is TRBV27 and J usage is TRBJ2-5, with TRBD2 matching 8 bases. This CDR3 spans 16 amino acids. Germline CDR1 reads MNHEY; CDR2 reads SMNVEV (reference sequence). Trimming at V came to 5 bases and at J to 2 bases, leaving 10 bases not matched to a gene. This CDR3 is CASSPTGGRGQETQYF. In nucleotides, the CDR3 is TGTGCCAGCAGTCCTACGGGGGGGAGGGGACAAGAGACCCAGTACTTC.

This clone has only one observation. V and J are TRBV7-9 and TRBJ2-2, with TRBD1 matching over 12 bases. The CDR3 covers 15 residues. J lost 7 bases, V lost 6 bases, and 6 bases had no gene match. Germline V gene sequence: CDR1 SEHNR, CDR2 FQNEAQ (reference sequence). The CDR3 here is CASSPGQGANGELFF. In DNA, the CDR3 is TGTGCCAGCAGTCCGGGACAGGGGGCTAACGGGGAGCTGTTTTTT.

The rearrangement joins TRBV6-5 to TRBJ1-2; TRBD1 aligns across 9 bases. Germline CDR1 and CDR2: MNHEY and SVGAGI. This CDR3 is 15 amino acids long. V lost 5 bases, J lost 0 bases, and 4 bases stayed unmatched. CDR3 in DNA: TGTGCCAGCAGTAACCGACAGGGGGCTAACTATGGCTACACCTTC. It specifies CASSNRQGANYGYTF.

The chain couples TRBV25-1 to TRBJ2-2; TRBD2 might be the D (5 bases). The CDR3 contains 12 residues. The V end was cut by 6 bases, the J end by 8 bases, with 10 bases between. From germline, CDR1 is MGHDK and CDR2 SYGVNS. CDR3 loop: CASSEGAGELFF. The CDR3 DNA reads as TGTGCCAGCAGCGAGGGTGCTGGGGAGCTGTTTTTT.

The gene calls are TRBV5-5 and TRBJ2-5; TRBD1 agrees at 10 bases. The germline CDR1 and CDR2 sequences are SGHKS and YYEKEE (reference sequence). J gave up 5 bases and V 4 bases, and 14 bases lay outside the gene matches. This CDR3 spans 17 amino acids. The DNA for the CDR3 is TGTGCCAGCAGCCCGGGGACAGGGGTATGGGACGTGGAGACCCAGTACTTC. Its protein is CASSPGTGVWDVETQYF.

The rearrangement joins TRBV6-5 to TRBJ1-6; 10 nucleotides match TRBD1. CDR3 length: 14 amino acids. With V trimmed by 3 bases and J by 10 bases, 3 bases remained unmatched. CDR1 and CDR2 from the germline V gene are MNHEY and SVGAGI. The CDR3 nucleotides are TGTGCCAGCAGTTATGGACAGGGGGACTCACCCCTCCACTTT. Its protein product is CASSYGQGDSPLHF.

The chain has TRBV6-5 and TRBJ1-3; 8 bases line up with TRBD1. The V gene's germline CDR1 is MNHEY and CDR2 SVGAGI. There are 15 residues in the CDR3. V was pared by 6 bases and J by 2 bases, with 6 bases of the junction left unmatched. CDR3 region: CASSVDRGPGNTIYF. CDR3 bases: TGTGCCAGCAGCGTCGACAGGGGCCCTGGAAACACCATATATTTT.